The next 16 T cell receptor beta chains were all read from a single sample in a study of blood T cells in healthy people across ages. A sample-barcoded 5' primer and a J-beta primer mix were used in a second PCR of roughly 7 to 12 cycles. TCRdb passed the 5' RACE reads through MiXCR, listing each CDR3 protein once. Seen here are fewer than 950,000 distinct CDR3 sequences, 36% observed once, and the top ten hold roughly 13%. Material: blood. The receptors stem from a young man in good health.

DNA for the CDR3: TGTGCCAGCAGCTTGGTGGCGGCGAATGAGCAGTTCTTC. Protein sequence: CASSLVAANEQFF. J is TRBJ2-1 and V is TRBV5-4; no firm D call. Germline-derived CDR1 and CDR2 are SGHNT and YYREEE (reference sequence). CDR3 length: 13 amino acids. Trimming removed 0 bases at V and 7 bases at J, with 8 bases between.

In its sample, this clonotype was seen a few times. The chain joins TRBV6-4 to TRBJ2-3, with D maybe TRBD2 (6 bases). Germline V gives CDR1 MRHNA, CDR2 SNTAGT. The CDR3 covers 14 residues. V was pared by 3 bases and J by 0 bases, with 7 bases between. CDR3 DNA sequence: TGTGCCAGCAGTGAACGGGAGAGCACAGATACGCAGTATTTT. Translation: CASSERESTDTQYF.

As concerns this clonotype: A read error may explain this, as a much larger clone is one base away. The chain is built from TRBV20-1 and TRBJ1-2; D gene uncertain. Germline V lookup: CDR1 DFQATT, CDR2 SNEGSKA (reference sequence). V was shortened by 7 bases and J by 1 base, with 13 bases between the two germline ends. The CDR3 consists of 13 residues. The CDR3 here is CSVSIDGNYGYTF. Written as DNA, the CDR3 is TGCAGTGTTAGTATCGACGGTAACTATGGCTACACCTTC.

This clonotype was observed a handful of times. The rearrangement joins TRBV15 to TRBJ2-5; D possibly corresponds to TRBD2 (6 bases). The CDR3 length is 16 residues. Trimming cost V 0 bases and J 4 bases, with 15 bases left between them. CDR1 and CDR2 (germline): LNHNV, YYDKDF (reference sequence). CDR3 amino acids: CATSRDYRRAGETQYF. The CDR3 coding sequence is TGTGCCACCAGCAGAGATTATAGGAGGGCGGGAGAGACCCAGTACTTC. The full variable domain, rest sourced from reference TRBV15 and TRBJ2-5, is DAMVIQNPRYQVTQFGKPVTLSCSQTLNHNVMYWYQQKSSQAPKLLFHYYDKDFNNEADTPDNFQSRRPNTSFCFLDIRSPGLGDTAMYLCATSRDYRRAGETQYFGPGTRLLVL.

This clonotype came up many times. Its ends do not fully match the called genes, so a read error is possible. This chain links TRBV12-3 or TRBV12-4 with TRBJ1-2; possibly TRBD1 for D (6 bases). The CDR3 has 14 residues. The CDR3, as DNA: TGTGCCAGCAGCGAACAGGGCCCTAATTATGGCTACACCTTC. Translation gives CASSEQGPNYGYTF.

Comment on this clonotype: This may stem from a read error, because a much larger clone lies one nucleotide away. V gene TRBV29-1 combines with J gene TRBJ2-1; D unresolved. Germline V gene sequence: CDR1 SQVTM, CDR2 ANQGSEA. V dropped 2 bases and J dropped 14 bases, with 13 bases sitting between them. The CDR3 is made up of 11 amino acids. The CDR3 reads CSVEYGSLKFF. DNA for the CDR3: TGCAGCGTTGAATACGGGTCCTTAAAGTTCTTC.

This clonotype was counted ten times or more. The gene calls are TRBV12-3 or TRBV12-4 and TRBJ1-2; maybe TRBD1 (6 bases). CDR3 length: 13 residues. The V end was cut by 3 bases, the J end by 2 bases, with 7 bases between. CDR3 sequence: CASSFTGNYGYTF. The DNA for the CDR3 is TGTGCCAGCAGTTTCACAGGGAACTATGGCTACACCTTC.

This sequence joins TRBV29-1 and TRBJ1-1; 12 positions agree with TRBD1. Germline V CDR1 and CDR2: SQVTM, ANQGSEA. V was clipped by 6 bases and J by 1 base; unmatched bases: 3. This CDR3 has 14 amino acids. CDR3 sequence: CSVGTGGWNTEAFF. The CDR3 DNA reads as TGCAGCGTGGGGACAGGGGGCTGGAACACTGAAGCTTTCTTT.

The genes are TRBV5-1 and TRBJ2-3; D is unresolved. Trimming pared 5 bases from V and 3 bases from J, leaving 13 bases between. The CDR3 contains 14 residues. Germline CDR1 reads SGHRS; CDR2 reads YFSETQ. The CDR3 region is CASRLLVGTDTQYF. As DNA, the CDR3 is TGCGCCAGCAGGCTCTTGGTGGGAACAGATACGCAGTATTTT. The full variable domain, in which reference TRBV5-1 and TRBJ2-3 provide the parts outside the CDR3, is KAGVTQTPRYLIKTRGQQVTLSCSPISGHRSVSWYQQTPGQGLQFLFEYFSETQRNKGNFPGRFSGRQFSNSRSEMNVSTLELGDSALYLCASRLLVGTDTQYFGPGTRLTVL.

Of note for this clonotype: This may stem from a read error, because a much larger clone lies one nucleotide away. This chain connects TRBV29-1 to TRBJ2-7; 8 bases match TRBD2. Germline assignment: CDR1 SQVTM and CDR2 ANQGSEA. The CDR3 contains 15 residues. Trimming took 1 base from V and 7 from J; bases not matched to a gene: 12. Here the CDR3 reads CSVEVRAGGRNEQYF. For the CDR3, the DNA is TGCAGCGTTGAAGTGAGGGCGGGGGGCCGCAATGAGCAGTACTTC.

This clonotype has at least ten counts. J is TRBJ1-2 and V is TRBV29-1, with unresolved D. Germline lookup yields CDR1 SQVTM and CDR2 ANQGSEA. CDR3 length: 12 residues. Between the trimmed V and J ends, which lost 4 bases and 1 base, there was a span of 7 bases. The CDR3 bases are TGCAGCGTTGGTAGGGTTAACTATGGCTACACCTTC. Translating gives CSVGRVNYGYTF.

In its sample, this clonotype was seen a few times. The genes are TRBV4-2 and TRBJ1-1; tentative D call: TRBD1 (5 bases). V lost 0 bases and J lost 3, with 11 bases in between. CDR3 length: 15 amino acids. Germline values: CDR1 LGHNA, CDR2 YNFKEQ. The CDR3 DNA sequence: TGTGCCAGCAGCCAAGAAGTGACAGCGGACACTGAAGCTTTCTTT. It is translated as CASSQEVTADTEAFF.

The rearrangement joins TRBV6-5 to TRBJ2-2; 11 positions match TRBD1. V was clipped by 6 bases and J by 5 bases; unmatched bases: 8. This CDR3 spans 16 amino acids. The germline V gene has CDR1 MNHEY and CDR2 SVGAGI. In DNA form, the CDR3 reads TGTGCCAGCAGAACCAGGACAGGGGGCCGAACCGGGGAGCTGTTTTTT. Translated: CASRTRTGGRTGELFF.

On this clonotype itself: It may be a read error: a sequence one base away is much more abundant. CDR3 in amino acids: CASSGGSSGYGHTF. The CDR3 DNA sequence: TGTGCCAGCAGCGGGGGGAGCAGCGGCTATGGCCACACCTTC. The chain couples TRBV12-3 or TRBV12-4 to TRBJ1-2, with D possibly matching TRBD1 (5 bases). CDR3 size: 14 residues.

The CDR3 loop is CASSVGAQNTEAFF. DNA for the CDR3: TGTGCCAGCAGCGTAGGTGCGCAGAACACTGAAGCTTTCTTT. V gene TRBV9 combines with J gene TRBJ1-1, with D uncertain. The CDR3 is 14 residues long. The V gene's germline CDR1 is SGDLS and CDR2 YYNGEE. With 0 bases removed from V and 1 base from J, the gap between germline ends came to 7 bases.

DNA for the CDR3: TGTGCCAGCAGTTTGTCCCCTCAGGGGGGGTACAATGAGCAGTTCTTC. Translation gives CASSLSPQGGYNEQFF. The chain employs TRBV12-3 or TRBV12-4 and TRBJ2-1, with D perhaps being TRBD1 or TRBD2 (7 bases each). Trimming took off 3 bases at V and 4 bases at J, with 16 bases between the two ends. The CDR3 is 16 amino acids.